This record covers a single TCR beta chain. These data belong to a study of cytomegalovirus exposure and HLA in healthy donors. Sequencing used immunoSEQ multiplex PCR; TCRdb keeps in-frame clones, though not all of them. The sample shows under 50,000 clones, approximately 93% of them seen only once. Germline values: CDR1 MDHEN, CDR2 SYDVKM. This CDR3 has 17 amino acids. The V and J ends lost 5 bases and 0 bases, in that order; junction bases with no gene match: 10. Sequenced sample: PBMCs. The sequence was obtained from a young woman in good health and CMV-seropositive. The chain combines TRBV28 with TRBJ2-3, with 8 positions matching TRBD2. The CDR3 DNA reads TGTGCCAGCAGTCCGCCGAGCGGGAGTCGTAGCACAGATACGCAGTATTTT. Translating gives CASSPPSGSRSTDTQYF.